This record looks at one T cell receptor (beta chain) sequence and its context. What it binds is unknown. Assay used: immunoSEQ multiplex PCR; TCRdb lists only in-frame clones, some missing. The sample includes more than 95,000 clones, 90% to 95% of them seen just once. CDR1 is SGHTS, CDR2 YDEGEE, per germline. Trimming left V 6 bases short and J 0 bases short, with 7 bases between. This CDR3 region has 13 residues. The sample originates from a study of T cell responses to AZD1222 COVID-19 vaccine. Study results and caveats: Most donors were white British, females outnumbered males, and clonal diversity was possibly underestimated.

The TCR sequence derives from an adult in good health. The chain is built from TRBV5-8 and TRBJ1-3; D possibly corresponds to TRBD1 (5 bases). This specimen was peripheral blood, taken on day 0 of AZD1222 vaccination. In DNA form, the CDR3 reads TGTGCCAGCAACAGGTTCTCTGGAAACACCATATATTTT. Encoded protein: CASNRFSGNTIYF.